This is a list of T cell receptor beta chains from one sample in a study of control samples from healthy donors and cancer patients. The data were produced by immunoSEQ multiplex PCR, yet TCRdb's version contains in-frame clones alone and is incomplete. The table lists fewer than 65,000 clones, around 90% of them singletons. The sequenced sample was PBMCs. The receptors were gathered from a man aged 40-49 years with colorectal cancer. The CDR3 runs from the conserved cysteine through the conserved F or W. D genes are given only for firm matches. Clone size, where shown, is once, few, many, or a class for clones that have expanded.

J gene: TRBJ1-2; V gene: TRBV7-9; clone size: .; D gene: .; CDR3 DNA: TGTGCCAGCAGCTTAGGGAGTGGGGCCGGGCTACGTGGCTACACCTTC; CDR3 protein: CASSLGSGAGLRGYTF
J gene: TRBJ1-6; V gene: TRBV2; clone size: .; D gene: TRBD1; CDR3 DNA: TGTGCCAGCATTCCCGGGACAGTCAATTCACCCCTCCACTTT; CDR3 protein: CASIPGTVNSPLHF
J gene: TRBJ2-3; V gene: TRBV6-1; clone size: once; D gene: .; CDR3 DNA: TGTGCCAGCAGTGAAAGGGGTGGAGGAGATACGCAGTATTTT; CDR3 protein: CASSERGGGDTQYF
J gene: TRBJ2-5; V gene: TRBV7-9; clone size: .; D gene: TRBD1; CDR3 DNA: TGTGCCAGCAGCTTAAGACAGGGTCGTGTCGAGACCCAGTACTTC; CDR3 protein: CASSLRQGRVETQYF
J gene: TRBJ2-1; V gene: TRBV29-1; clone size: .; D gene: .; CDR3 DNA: TGCAGCGTTGAAAGGGCGGGCTCCTACAATGAGCAGTTCTTC; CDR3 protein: CSVERAGSYNEQFF
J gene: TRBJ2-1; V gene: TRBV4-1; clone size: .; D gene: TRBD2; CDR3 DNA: TGCGCCAGCAGCCAAGGGACTAGCGGAATCTACTACAATGAGCAGTTCTTC; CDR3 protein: CASSQGTSGIYYNEQFF
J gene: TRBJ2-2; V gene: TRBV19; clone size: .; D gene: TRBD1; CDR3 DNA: TGTGCCAGTAGTCAGGGGGTCGGCACCGGGGAGCTGTTTTTT; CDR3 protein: CASSQGVGTGELFF
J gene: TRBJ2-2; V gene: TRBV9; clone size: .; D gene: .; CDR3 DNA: TGTGCCAGCAGCGTAGGTAGAACAACGAACACCGGGGAGCTGTTTTTT; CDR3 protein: CASSVGRTTNTGELFF
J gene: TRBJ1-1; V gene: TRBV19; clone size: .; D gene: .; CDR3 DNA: TGTGCCAGTAGTATAGTACTGAACACTGAAGCTTTCTTT; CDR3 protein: CASSIVLNTEAFF
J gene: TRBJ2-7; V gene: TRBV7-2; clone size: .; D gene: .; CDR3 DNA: TGTGCCAGCAGCCCACTTGTGGGGGGCTACGAGCAGTACTTC; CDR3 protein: CASSPLVGGYEQYF
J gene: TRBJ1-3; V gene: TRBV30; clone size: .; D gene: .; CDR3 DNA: TGTGCCTGGAGTGTGTCTCTCTCTGGAAACACCATATATTTT; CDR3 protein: CAWSVSLSGNTIYF
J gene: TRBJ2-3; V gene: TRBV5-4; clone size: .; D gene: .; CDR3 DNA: TGTGCCAGCAGCTTGCGGGGGGACAATACGCAGTATTTT; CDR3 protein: CASSLRGDNTQYF
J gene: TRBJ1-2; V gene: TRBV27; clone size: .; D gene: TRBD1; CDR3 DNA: TGTGCCAGCAGGCCTAACAGGGGAATGAGAGGCTACACCTTC; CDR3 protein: CASRPNRGMRGYTF
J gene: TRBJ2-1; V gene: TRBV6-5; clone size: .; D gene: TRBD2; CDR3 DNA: TGTGCCAGCAGTTTCGGACTAGCGGCCTACAATGAGCAGTTCTTC; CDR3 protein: CASSFGLAAYNEQFF
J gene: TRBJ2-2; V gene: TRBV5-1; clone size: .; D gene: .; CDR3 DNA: TGCGCCAGCAGACGGGACTTCGCGAACACCGGGGAGCTGTTTTTT; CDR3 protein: CASRRDFANTGELFF
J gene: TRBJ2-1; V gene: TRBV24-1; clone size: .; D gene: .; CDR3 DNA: TGTGCCACCAGTGATCAACAGGGAGAGGAGCAGTTCTTC; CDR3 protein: CATSDQQGEEQFF
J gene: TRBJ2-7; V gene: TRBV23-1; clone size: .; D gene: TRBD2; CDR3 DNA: TGCGCCAGCAGTCAATCTTGGGGGCCGCGACTAGCGGAGTTCTACGAGCAGTACTTC; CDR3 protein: CASSQSWGPRLAEFYEQYF
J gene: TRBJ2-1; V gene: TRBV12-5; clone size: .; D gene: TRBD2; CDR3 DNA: TGTGCTAGTGGTCCGGGACTAACAATCTCCAGCTCCTACAATGAGCAGTTCTTC; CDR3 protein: CASGPGLTISSSYNEQFF
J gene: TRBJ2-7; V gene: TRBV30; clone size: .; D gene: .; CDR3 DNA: TGTGCCTCCGACGAGACTCCCTACGAGCGGTACTTC; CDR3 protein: CASDETPYERYF
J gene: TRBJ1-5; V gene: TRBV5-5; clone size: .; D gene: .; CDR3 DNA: TGTGCCAGCAGCTTGGATTCGTCGCCCCAGCATTTT; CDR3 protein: CASSLDSSPQHF
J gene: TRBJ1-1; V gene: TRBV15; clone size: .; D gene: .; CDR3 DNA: TGTGCCACCAGCAGAGAACCCCAGGGTCTAACACTGTATCGGAAAGGTGAAGCTTTCTTT; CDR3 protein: CATSREPQGLTLYRKGEAFF
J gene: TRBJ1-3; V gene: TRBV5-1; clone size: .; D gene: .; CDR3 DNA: TGCGCCAGCAGCCCGGGGCCAGCCTCTGGAAACACCATATATTTT; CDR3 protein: CASSPGPASGNTIYF
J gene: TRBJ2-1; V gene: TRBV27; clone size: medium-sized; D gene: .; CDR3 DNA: TGTGCCAGCAGTTTATTAGGGTCCAATGAGCAGTTCTTC; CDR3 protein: CASSLLGSNEQFF
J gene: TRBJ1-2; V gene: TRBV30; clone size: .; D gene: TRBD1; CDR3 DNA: TGTGCCTGGGGGAACAGGGGTGGGTATGGCTACACCTTC; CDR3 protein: CAWGNRGGYGYTF
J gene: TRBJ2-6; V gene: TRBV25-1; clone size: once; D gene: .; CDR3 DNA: TGTGCCAGCAGTGAATCTGGGGCCAACGTCCTGACTTTC; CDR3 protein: CASSESGANVLTF
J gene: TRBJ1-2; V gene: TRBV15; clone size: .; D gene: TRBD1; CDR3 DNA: TGTGCCACCAGCGCTCGACAGGGCGGCTATGGCTACACCTTC; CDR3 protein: CATSARQGGYGYTF
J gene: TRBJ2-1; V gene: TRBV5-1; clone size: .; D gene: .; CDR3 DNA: TGCGCCAGCAGCACAGACGGGACACTTTACAATGAGCAGTTCTTC; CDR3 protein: CASSTDGTLYNEQFF
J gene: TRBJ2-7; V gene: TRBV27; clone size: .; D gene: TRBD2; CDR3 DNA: TGTGCCAGCAGTTTATACCGGACTAGCGGGAGTTTTTTCTACGAGCAGTACTTC; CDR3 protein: CASSLYRTSGSFFYEQYF
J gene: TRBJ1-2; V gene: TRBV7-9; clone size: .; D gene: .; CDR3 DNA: TGTGCCAGCAGCCGCAAGGCGGAGCTCTATGGCTACACCTTC; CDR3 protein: CASSRKAELYGYTF
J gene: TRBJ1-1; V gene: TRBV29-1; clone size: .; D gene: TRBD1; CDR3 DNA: TGCAGCGTAACTGACAGGGGGAACACTGAAGCTTTCTTT; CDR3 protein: CSVTDRGNTEAFF
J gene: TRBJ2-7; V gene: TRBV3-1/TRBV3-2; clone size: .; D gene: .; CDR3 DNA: TGTGCCAGCAGCCAGACAGAGAGCTCCTACGAGCAGTACTTC; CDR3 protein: CASSQTESSYEQYF
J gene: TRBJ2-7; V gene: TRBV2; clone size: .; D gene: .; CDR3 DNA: TGTGCCAGCGTTGTAGAGACACCCCCCCGGGAGCAGTACTTC; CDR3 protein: CASVVETPPREQYF
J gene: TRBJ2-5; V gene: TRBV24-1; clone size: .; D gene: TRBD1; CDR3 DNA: TGTGCCACCAGTGACACGACAGGGTACCAAGAGACCCAGTACTTC; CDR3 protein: CATSDTTGYQETQYF
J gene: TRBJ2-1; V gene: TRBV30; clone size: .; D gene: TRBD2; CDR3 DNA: TGTGCCTGGAGTTCTGGGAGGGTCAAAAACAATGAGCAGTTCTTC; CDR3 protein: CAWSSGRVKNNEQFF
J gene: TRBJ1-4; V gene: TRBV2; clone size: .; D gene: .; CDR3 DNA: TGTGCCAGCAGGAAGGGGGGTGAAAAACTGTTTTTT; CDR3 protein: CASRKGGEKLFF
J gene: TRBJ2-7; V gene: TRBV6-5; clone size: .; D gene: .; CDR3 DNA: TGTGCCAGCAAGCCGCAGGGTGTGCTTTTCTACGAGCAGTACTTC; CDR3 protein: CASKPQGVLFYEQYF